This T cell receptor (beta chain) was profiled in a study of blood T cell repertoires in COVID-19. The CDR3 spans 15 residues. V shed 2 bases and J shed 0 bases, with 12 bases lying between them. In germline, CDR1 is SGDLS, CDR2 YYNGEE. Assay: immunoSEQ multiplex PCR; the TCRdb copy retains only in-frame clones and omits some. The sample yields about 130,000 clones, more than 70% seen once. This clonotype was sampled from a woman aged 55-70 years with acute or convalescent COVID-19. The chain couples TRBV9 to TRBJ2-7; D might be TRBD2 (6 bases). The sequenced material came from peripheral blood. CDR3 protein: CASSVGWTTSYEQYF. CDR3 nucleotides: TGTGCCAGCAGCGTTGGTTGGACTACCTCCTACGAGCAGTACTTC.